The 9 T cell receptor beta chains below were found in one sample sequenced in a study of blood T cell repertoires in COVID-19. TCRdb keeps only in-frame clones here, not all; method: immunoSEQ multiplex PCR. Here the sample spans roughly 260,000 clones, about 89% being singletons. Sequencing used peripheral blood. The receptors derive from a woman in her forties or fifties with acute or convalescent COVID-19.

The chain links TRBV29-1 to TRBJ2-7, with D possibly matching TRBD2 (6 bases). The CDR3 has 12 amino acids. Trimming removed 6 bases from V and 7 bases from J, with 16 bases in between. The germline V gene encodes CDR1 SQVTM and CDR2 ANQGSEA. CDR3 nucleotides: TGCAGCGTCACTCGGGAGACGGGGGAGCAGTACTTC. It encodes CSVTRETGEQYF.

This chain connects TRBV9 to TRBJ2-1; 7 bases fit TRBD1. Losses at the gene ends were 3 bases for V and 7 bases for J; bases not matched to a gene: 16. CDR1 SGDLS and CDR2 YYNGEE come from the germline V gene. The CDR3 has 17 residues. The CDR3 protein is CASSAGPGQINLNEQFF. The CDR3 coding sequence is TGTGCCAGCAGCGCTGGGCCGGGACAGATAAATCTTAATGAGCAGTTCTTC.

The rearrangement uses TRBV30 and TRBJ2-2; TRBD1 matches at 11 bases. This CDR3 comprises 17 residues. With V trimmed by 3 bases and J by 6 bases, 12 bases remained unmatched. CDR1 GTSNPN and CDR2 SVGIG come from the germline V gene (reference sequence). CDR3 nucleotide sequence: TGTGCCTGGAGACCTTACCCGGACAGGGGGCTCGCCGGGGAGCTGTTTTTT. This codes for CAWRPYPDRGLAGELFF.

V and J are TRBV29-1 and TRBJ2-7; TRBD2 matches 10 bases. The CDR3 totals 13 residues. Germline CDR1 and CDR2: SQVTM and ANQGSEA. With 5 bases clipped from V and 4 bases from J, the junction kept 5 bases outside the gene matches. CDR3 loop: CSVSWTSGYEQYF. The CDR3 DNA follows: TGCAGCGTTTCCTGGACTAGCGGTTACGAGCAGTACTTC.

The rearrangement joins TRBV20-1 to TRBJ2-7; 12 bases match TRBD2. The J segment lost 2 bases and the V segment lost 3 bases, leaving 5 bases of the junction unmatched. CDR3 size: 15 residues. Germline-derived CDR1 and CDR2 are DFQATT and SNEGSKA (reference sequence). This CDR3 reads CSASGASGRAYEQYF. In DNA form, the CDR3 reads TGCAGTGCTAGTGGGGCTAGCGGGAGGGCCTACGAGCAGTACTTC.

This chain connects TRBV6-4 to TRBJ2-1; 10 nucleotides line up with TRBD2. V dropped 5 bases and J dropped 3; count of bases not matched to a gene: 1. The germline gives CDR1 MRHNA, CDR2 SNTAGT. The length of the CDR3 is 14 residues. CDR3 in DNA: TGTGCCAGCAGTCTAGCGGGGGACTACAATGAGCAGTTCTTC. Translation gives CASSLAGDYNEQFF.

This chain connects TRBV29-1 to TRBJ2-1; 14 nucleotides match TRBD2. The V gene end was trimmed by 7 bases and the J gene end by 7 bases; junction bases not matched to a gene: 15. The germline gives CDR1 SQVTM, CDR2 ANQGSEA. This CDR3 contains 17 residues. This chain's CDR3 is CSAASGLAGVSVNEQFF. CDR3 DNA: TGCAGCGCGGCGTCGGGACTAGCGGGAGTAAGTGTAAATGAGCAGTTCTTC.

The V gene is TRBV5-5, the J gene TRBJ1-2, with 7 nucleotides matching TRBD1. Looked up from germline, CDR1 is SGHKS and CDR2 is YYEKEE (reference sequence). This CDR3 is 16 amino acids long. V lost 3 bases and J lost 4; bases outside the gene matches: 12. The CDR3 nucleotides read TGTGCCAGCAGCTGGGAAGGACAGGCCTTCGGCTATGGCTACACCTTC. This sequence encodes CASSWEGQAFGYGYTF.

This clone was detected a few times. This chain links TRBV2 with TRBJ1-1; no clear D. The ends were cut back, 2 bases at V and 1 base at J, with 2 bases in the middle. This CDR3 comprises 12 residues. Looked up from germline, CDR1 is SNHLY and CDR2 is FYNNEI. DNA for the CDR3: TGTGCCAGCAGTGAACAGAACACTGAAGCTTTCTTT. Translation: CASSEQNTEAFF.